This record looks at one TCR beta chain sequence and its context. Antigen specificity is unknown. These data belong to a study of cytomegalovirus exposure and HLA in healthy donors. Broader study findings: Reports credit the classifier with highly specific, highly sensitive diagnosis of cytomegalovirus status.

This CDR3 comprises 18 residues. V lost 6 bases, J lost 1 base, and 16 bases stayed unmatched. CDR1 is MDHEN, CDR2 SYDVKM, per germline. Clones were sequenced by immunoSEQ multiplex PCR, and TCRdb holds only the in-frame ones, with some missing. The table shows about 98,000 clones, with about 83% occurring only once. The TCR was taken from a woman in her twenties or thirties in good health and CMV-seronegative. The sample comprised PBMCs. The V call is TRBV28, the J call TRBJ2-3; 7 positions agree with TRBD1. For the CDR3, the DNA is TGTGCCAGCAGCCTGGCGAGACAGGGAGTAGTTCGCACAGATACGCAGTATTTT. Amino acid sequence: CASSLARQGVVRTDTQYF.